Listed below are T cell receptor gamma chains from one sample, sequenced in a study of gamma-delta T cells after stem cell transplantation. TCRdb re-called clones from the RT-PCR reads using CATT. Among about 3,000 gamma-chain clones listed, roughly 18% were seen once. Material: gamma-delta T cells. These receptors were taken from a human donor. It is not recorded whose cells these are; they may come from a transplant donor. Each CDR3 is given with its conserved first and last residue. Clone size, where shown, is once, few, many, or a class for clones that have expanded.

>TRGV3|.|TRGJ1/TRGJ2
TGTGCCACCTGGGACCTCTTTTATTATAAGAAACTCTTT
CATWDLFYYKKLF
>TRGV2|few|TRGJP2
TGTGCCACCTGGGACGCCAGTAGTGATTGGATCAAGACGTTT
CATWDASSDWIKTF
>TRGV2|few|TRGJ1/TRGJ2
TGTGCCACCTGGGACGGCTATTATTATAAGAAACTCTTT
CATWDGYYYKKLF
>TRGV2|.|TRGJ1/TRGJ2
TGTGCCACCTGGGACGGCGTTCATTATAAGAAACTCTTT
CATWDGVHYKKLF
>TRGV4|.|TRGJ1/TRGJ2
TGTGCCACCTGGGGATCCCATTATTATTATAAGAAACTCTTT
CATWGSHYYYKKLF
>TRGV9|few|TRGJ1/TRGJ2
TGTGCCTTGTGGGAGGCGGGGGGTTATTATAAGAAACTCTTT
CALWEAGGYYKKLF
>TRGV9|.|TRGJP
TGTGCCTGGTGGGAGATGTATAACAAGGTATTT
CAWWEMYNKVF
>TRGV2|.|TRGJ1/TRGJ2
TGTGCCACCTGGGACGGGCGGCCTTCGAATTATTATAAGAAACTCTTT
CATWDGRPSNYYKKLF
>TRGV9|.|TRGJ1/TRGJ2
TGTGCCTTGTGGGAGGCCATTAATTATAAGAAACTCTTT
CALWEAINYKKLF
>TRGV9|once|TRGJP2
TGTGCCTTGTGGGACCCGAGGGGTTGGATCAAGACGTTT
CALWDPRGWIKTF
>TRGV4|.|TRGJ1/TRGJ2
TGTGCCACCTGGGATGGGCAAAGTTCCGAGAAACTCTTT
CATWDGQSSEKLF
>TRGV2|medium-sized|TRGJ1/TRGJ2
TGTGCCACCTGGGACGGGCAATATTATAAGAAACTCTTT
CATWDGQYYKKLF
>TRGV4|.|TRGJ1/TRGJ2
TGTGCCACCTGGGACCCGCTCTATTATCAGAAACTCTTT
CATWDPLYYQKLF
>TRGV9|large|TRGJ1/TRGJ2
TGTGCCTTGTGGGAGGTGCATTATTATAAGAAACTCTTT
CALWEVHYYKKLF
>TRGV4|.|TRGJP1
TGTGCCACCTGGATTTATACCACTGGTTGGTTCAAGATATTT
CATWIYTTGWFKIF
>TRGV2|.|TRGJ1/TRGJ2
TGTGCCACCTGGGTCGAGAATTATTATAAGAAACTCTTT
CATWVENYYKKLF